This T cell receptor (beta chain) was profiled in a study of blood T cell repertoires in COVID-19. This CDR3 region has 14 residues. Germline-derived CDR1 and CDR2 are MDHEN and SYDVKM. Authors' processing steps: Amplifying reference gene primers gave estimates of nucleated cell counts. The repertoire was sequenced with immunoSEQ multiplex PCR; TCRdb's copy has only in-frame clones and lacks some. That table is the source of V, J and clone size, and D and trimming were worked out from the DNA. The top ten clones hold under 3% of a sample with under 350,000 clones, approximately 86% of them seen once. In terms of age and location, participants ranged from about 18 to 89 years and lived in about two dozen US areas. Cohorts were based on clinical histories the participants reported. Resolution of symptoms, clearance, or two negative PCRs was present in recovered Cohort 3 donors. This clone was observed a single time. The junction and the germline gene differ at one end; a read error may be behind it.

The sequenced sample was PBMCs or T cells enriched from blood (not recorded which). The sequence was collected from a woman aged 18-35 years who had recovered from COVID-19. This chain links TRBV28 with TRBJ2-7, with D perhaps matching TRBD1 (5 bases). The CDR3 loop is CASSLSQGSHEQYF. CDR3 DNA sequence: TGTGCCAGCAGTTTATCCCAGGGCTCCCACGAGCAGTACTTC. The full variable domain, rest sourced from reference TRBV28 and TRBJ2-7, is DVKVTQSSRYLVKRTGEKVFLECVQDMDHENMFWYRQDPGLGLRLIYFSYDVKMKEKGDIPEGYSVSREKKERFSLILESASTNQTSMYLCASSLSQGSHEQYFGPGTRLTVT.